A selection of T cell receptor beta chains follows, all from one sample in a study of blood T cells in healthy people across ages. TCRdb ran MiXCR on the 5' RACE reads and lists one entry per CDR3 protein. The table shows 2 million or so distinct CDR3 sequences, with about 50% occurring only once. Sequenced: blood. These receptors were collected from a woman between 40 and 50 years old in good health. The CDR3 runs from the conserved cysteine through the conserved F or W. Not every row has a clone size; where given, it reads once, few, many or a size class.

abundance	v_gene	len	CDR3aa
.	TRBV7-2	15	CASSSDAKAHYGYTF
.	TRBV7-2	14	CASSFTASADTQYF
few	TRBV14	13	CASRGFPYSPLHF
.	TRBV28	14	CASSLWYPAETQYF
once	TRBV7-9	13	CASSYGQTDGYTF
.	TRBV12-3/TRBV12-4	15	CASSPEEGDNQPQHF
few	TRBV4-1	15	CASSQEPRGDETQYF
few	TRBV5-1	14	CASRAAEKRETQYF
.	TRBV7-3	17	CASSLIILSEGTREAFF
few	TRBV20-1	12	CSRTGTTDTQYF
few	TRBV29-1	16	CSVEAQQGLRYNEQFF
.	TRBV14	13	CASSQYRGETQYF
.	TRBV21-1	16	CASSKEWTQANEKLFF
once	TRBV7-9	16	CASSGGQGGINTEAFF
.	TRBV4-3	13	CASSQGAAQEQYF
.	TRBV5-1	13	CASSAGFTYEQYF
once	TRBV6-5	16	CASSLTSGASHNEQFF
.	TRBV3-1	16	CASSQEHRGSNQPQHF
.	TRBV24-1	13	CATSGQSFYGYTF
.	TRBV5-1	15	CASSLGTRNDHEQFF
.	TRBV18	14	CASSPLDGHNEQFF
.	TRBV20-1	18	CSARGSGTGRQHNQPQHF
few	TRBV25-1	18	CASSEYWSSDRGRETQYF
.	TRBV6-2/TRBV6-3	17	CASTLRASGGSEDTQYF
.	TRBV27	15	CASSLSRSGTDTQYF
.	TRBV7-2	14	CASSLDGHPRPLHF
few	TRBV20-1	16	CSARDGASGRQETQYF
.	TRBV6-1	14	CASSVTDRNYGYTF
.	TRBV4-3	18	CASSQESPLGAGYNEQFF
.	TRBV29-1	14	CSVEFGLAYNEQFF
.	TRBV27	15	CASSHRQGNYYGYTF
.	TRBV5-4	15	CASSSGPKGTDTQYF
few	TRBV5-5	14	CASSGTSGVGEQFF
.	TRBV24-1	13	CATSVTGVNEQFF
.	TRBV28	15	CACTLSGGGHYEQYF
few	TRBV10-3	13	CAISETGTDEQYF